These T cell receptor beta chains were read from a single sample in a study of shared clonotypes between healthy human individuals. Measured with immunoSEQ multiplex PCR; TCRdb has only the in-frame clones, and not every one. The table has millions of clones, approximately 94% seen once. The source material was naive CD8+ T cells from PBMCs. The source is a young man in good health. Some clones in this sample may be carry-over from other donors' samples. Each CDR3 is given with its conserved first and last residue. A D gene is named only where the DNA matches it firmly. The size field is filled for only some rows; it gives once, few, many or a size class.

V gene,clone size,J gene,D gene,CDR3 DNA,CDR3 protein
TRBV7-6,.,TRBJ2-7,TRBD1,TGTGCCAGCAGCCCGACAGGGAATCCCTACGAGCAGTACTTC,CASSPTGNPYEQYF
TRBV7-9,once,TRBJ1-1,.,TGTGCCAGCAGCCCCCGCCGGGGGGCCCTGAACACTGAAGCTTTCTTT,CASSPRRGALNTEAFF
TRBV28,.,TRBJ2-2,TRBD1,TGTGCCAGCTTTGAGACAGGGGTGTCATTAGCGAACACCGGGGAGCTGTTTTTT,CASFETGVSLANTGELFF
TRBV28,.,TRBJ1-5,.,TGTGCCGTAGTTGACAGGTCACATCAGCCCCAGCATTTT,CAVVDRSHQPQHF
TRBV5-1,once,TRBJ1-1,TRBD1,TGCGCCAGCAGCCCGTTCCCGCCGGGACAGACTCTTGTAGGTACTGAAGCTTTCTTT,CASSPFPPGQTLVGTEAFF
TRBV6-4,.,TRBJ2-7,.,TGTGCCAGCACGGAGGGGGCGCCAACCTACGAGCAGTACTTC,CASTEGAPTYEQYF
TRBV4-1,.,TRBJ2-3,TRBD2,TGCGCCAGCAGCCAGGAGGGACTAGCGGGAACAGATACGCAGTATTTT,CASSQEGLAGTDTQYF
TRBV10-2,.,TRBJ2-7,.,TGCGCCAGTGTAGGGGGCGAGCAGTACTTC,CASVGGEQYF
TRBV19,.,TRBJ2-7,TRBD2,TGTGCCAGTAGTCAAAGCGGGGGGATCTCCTACGAGCAGTACTTC,CASSQSGGISYEQYF
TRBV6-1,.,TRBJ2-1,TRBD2,TGTGCCAGCAGGCGGGAGCGGACTCACTACAATGAGCAGTTCTTC,CASRRERTHYNEQFF
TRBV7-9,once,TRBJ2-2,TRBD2,TGTGCCAGCAGCTTGCCGGGACTAGCGGGAGGCCTGTTTTTT,CASSLPGLAGGLFF
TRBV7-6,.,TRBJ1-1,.,TGTGCCAGCAGCTTAGAGGCGAACTCCGGGGACACTGAAGCTTTCTTT,CASSLEANSGDTEAFF
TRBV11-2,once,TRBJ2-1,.,TGTGCCAGCAGCATGTCGACTCCTACCTCCTACAATGAGCAGTTCTTC,CASSMSTPTSYNEQFF
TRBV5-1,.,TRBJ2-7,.,TGCGCCAGCAGCCAGGACTCGTTCTCCTACGAGCAGTACTTC,CASSQDSFSYEQYF
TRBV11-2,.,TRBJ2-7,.,TGTGCCAGCAGCAGCTTGACAGGTCCGCCCGAGCAGTACTTC,CASSSLTGPPEQYF
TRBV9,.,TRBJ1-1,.,TGTGCCAGCAGCGTAAGGGGAGGTTCCACTGAAGCTTTCTTT,CASSVRGGSTEAFF
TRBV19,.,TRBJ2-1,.,TGTGCCAGTAGTATACGTGGTAGCTACAATGAGCAGTTCTTC,CASSIRGSYNEQFF
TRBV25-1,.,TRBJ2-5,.,TGTGCCAGCAGTGAATTTCGGGTCTCGGAGACCCAGTACTTC,CASSEFRVSETQYF
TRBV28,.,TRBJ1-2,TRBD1,TGTGCCAGCAGTTTGTTGACCGGGACAGGGCAACCGTATGGCTACACCTTC,CASSLLTGTGQPYGYTF
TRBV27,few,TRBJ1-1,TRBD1,TGTGCCAGCAGTACCGGACAGGGGGCGAAATTTGAAGCTTTCTTT,CASSTGQGAKFEAFF
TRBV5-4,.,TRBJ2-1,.,TGTGCCAGCAGCTCCGACAGCAATGAGCAGTTCTTC,CASSSDSNEQFF
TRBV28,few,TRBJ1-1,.,TGTGCCAGCAGCCCCTCCTTGAACACTGAAGCTTTCTTT,CASSPSLNTEAFF
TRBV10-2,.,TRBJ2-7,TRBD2,TGCGCCACCTTCCCCCAGACGGGAGGGCCCCACGAGCAGTACTTC,CATFPQTGGPHEQYF
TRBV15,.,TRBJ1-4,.,TGTGCCACCAGGGGCGGGCGGAACCTTAATGAAAAACTGTTTTTT,CATRGGRNLNEKLFF
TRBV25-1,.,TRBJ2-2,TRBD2,TGTGCCAGCAGTGAATACAGCGGGACTAGCGGGGGGGAGCTGTTTTTT,CASSEYSGTSGGELFF
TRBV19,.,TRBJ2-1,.,TGTGCCAGTAGTATCAACGCCAATGAGCAGTTCTTC,CASSINANEQFF
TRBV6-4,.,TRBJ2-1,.,TGTGCCAGCAGCTGGGTCCCAGACAATGAGCAGTTCTTC,CASSWVPDNEQFF